These T cell receptor beta chains were read from a single sample in a study of cytomegalovirus exposure and HLA in healthy donors. Clones were sequenced by immunoSEQ multiplex PCR, and TCRdb holds only the in-frame ones, with some missing. Among about 160,000 clones listed, 82% were seen once. The sample taken for sequencing was PBMCs. Receptors originate from a girl aged 2 to 10 in good health and CMV-seropositive. Both conserved end residues are part of each CDR3. A D gene is named only where the DNA matches it firmly. Rows may omit the clone size; those that give it use once, few, many or a size class.

clone_size,d_call,v_call,j_call,cdr3_nt,cdr3_aa
NA,TRBD2,TRBV2,TRBJ2-7,TGTGCCAGCATCCGAGGGGGACTGGCCAGCGGGAGGGAGTACGAGCAGTACTTC,CASIRGGLASGREYEQYF
NA,NA,TRBV28,TRBJ1-5,TGTGCCAGCAGTTCTATCCCCCACAGTCAGCCCCAGCATTTT,CASSSIPHSQPQHF
NA,TRBD2,TRBV5-1,TRBJ2-1,TGCGCCAGCAGCTGGGCTAGCGGGAGCAATGAGCAGTTCTTC,CASSWASGSNEQFF
few,NA,TRBV30,TRBJ1-1,TGTGCCTGGAGTGTAGGCAGGAGGGCCACTGAAGCTTTCTTT,CAWSVGRRATEAFF
NA,NA,TRBV10-1,TRBJ1-3,TGCGCCAGCAGGGAGTGGGGGGGTCGCTTCTCTGGAAACACCATATATTTT,CASREWGGRFSGNTIYF
NA,TRBD1,TRBV5-1,TRBJ1-2,TGCGCCAGCAGCTTGGCTTTGGGACAGATCTATGGCTACACCTTC,CASSLALGQIYGYTF
NA,TRBD1,TRBV7-2,TRBJ1-1,TGTGCCAGCAGCTTAGGGGACAGGGGGCGCCGAGCTTTCTTT,CASSLGDRGRRAFF
NA,NA,TRBV4-1,TRBJ2-5,TGCGCCAGCAGCCTGACCTCGGGGGAAGAGACCCAGTACTTC,CASSLTSGEETQYF
NA,TRBD2,TRBV7-2,TRBJ2-5,TGTGCCAGCAGCTTTCTAGCGGGAGTCATGGAGACCCAGTACTTC,CASSFLAGVMETQYF
NA,NA,TRBV7-8,TRBJ1-2,TGTGCCAGCAGCTTAGTCCGGCCGGGGGGGACTACCATCCTTAACTATGGCTACACCTTC,CASSLVRPGGTTILNYGYTF
few,NA,TRBV2,TRBJ1-5,TGTGCCAGCAAGGTGGAGGGGAATCAGCCCCAGCATTTT,CASKVEGNQPQHF
NA,TRBD2,TRBV7-6,TRBJ2-1,TGTGCCAGCAGCGTAACGACTAGCGGCTCCTACAATGAGCAGTTCTTC,CASSVTTSGSYNEQFF
NA,TRBD1,TRBV4-1,TRBJ2-7,TGCGCCAGCAGCCGGACAGGCGACTCCTACGAGCAGTACTTC,CASSRTGDSYEQYF
NA,NA,TRBV28,TRBJ1-1,TGTGCCAGCAGTTTTCGAGGGATGAACACTGAAGCTTTCTTT,CASSFRGMNTEAFF
NA,TRBD1,TRBV7-7,TRBJ2-5,TGTGCTAGCAGCTCTAATCAGGGGGAGACCTCCGAGACCCAGTACTTC,CASSSNQGETSETQYF
NA,NA,TRBV6-5,TRBJ1-2,TGTGCCAGCAGTTACCCCCAGGGGAGCGGGGTCTATGGCTACACCTTC,CASSYPQGSGVYGYTF
NA,NA,TRBV5-1,TRBJ2-5,TGCGCCAGCAGCTTGGCCTCTAGGATATACCAAGAGACCCAGTACTTC,CASSLASRIYQETQYF
few,NA,TRBV30,TRBJ1-3,TGTGCCTGGGATAACAGGGCCGGAAACACCATATATTTT,CAWDNRAGNTIYF